This is a list of T cell receptor beta chains from one sample in a study of shared clonotypes between healthy human individuals. The assay was immunoSEQ multiplex PCR, and TCRdb's table has in-frame clones only and misses some. Of some 2 million clones listed, roughly 95% are singletons. Sequenced material: naive CD8+ T cells sorted from blood. The receptor source for this set is a young man in good health. The CDR3 runs from the conserved cysteine through the conserved F or W. The D gene is left open where the match is weak. Only some rows state a clone size, as once, few, many or a class for expanded clones.

clone size,D gene,J gene,V gene,CDR3 protein,CDR3 DNA
NA,TRBD1,TRBJ2-7,TRBV2,CASSDGTGVREQYF,TGTGCCAGCAGTGACGGGACAGGGGTGAGGGAGCAGTACTTC
NA,NA,TRBJ2-2,TRBV28,CASSLQGSTGELFF,TGTGCCAGCAGTTTACAGGGGAGTACCGGGGAGCTGTTTTTT
NA,NA,TRBJ2-1,TRBV10-2,CASSEAAYNEQFF,TGCGCCAGCAGTGAGGCAGCCTACAATGAGCAGTTCTTC
NA,NA,TRBJ1-2,TRBV27,CASFKLGAWGYTF,TGTGCCAGCTTTAAGTTGGGGGCGTGGGGCTACACCTTC
NA,NA,TRBJ2-2,TRBV27,CASSFGQRSNTGELFF,TGTGCCAGCAGTTTTGGCCAGCGGTCGAACACCGGGGAGCTGTTTTTT
NA,NA,TRBJ1-4,TRBV29-1,CSVLAPSEKLFF,TGCAGCGTTTTGGCACCAAGTGAAAAACTGTTTTTT
NA,TRBD1,TRBJ1-6,TRBV4-1,CASSQVSTGVSDSPLHF,TGCGCCAGCAGCCAAGTCTCAACAGGGGTATCTGATTCACCCCTCCACTTT
NA,NA,TRBJ2-4,TRBV19,CASTGFSYIQYF,TGTGCCAGCACGGGTTTTTCGTACATTCAGTACTTC
NA,NA,TRBJ1-6,TRBV27,CASKFSGTPSSYNSPLHF,TGTGCCAGCAAATTTTCCGGGACACCGAGCTCCTATAATTCACCCCTCCACTTT
NA,TRBD2,TRBJ2-1,TRBV9,CASSTGTSGGSYNEQFF,TGTGCCAGCAGCACCGGGACTAGCGGGGGTTCCTACAATGAGCAGTTCTTC
NA,NA,TRBJ2-7,TRBV21-1,CASSKGGDEEPGQYF,TGTGCCAGCAGCAAAGGCGGGGACGAGGAGCCCGGGCAGTACTTC
NA,NA,TRBJ2-1,TRBV19,CASSLLSTGEQFF,TGTGCCAGTAGCCTACTTTCGACGGGGGAGCAGTTCTTC
once,TRBD1,TRBJ2-1,TRBV7-6,CASSSRTGPGNEQFF,TGTGCCAGCAGCTCCCGGACAGGTCCTGGGAATGAGCAGTTCTTC
NA,TRBD1,TRBJ1-3,TRBV28,CASSPGQGVTIYF,TGTGCCAGCAGCCCTGGACAGGGTGTCACCATATATTTT
NA,TRBD2,TRBJ2-3,TRBV5-6,CASSLGAGDTTDTQYF,TGTGCCAGCAGCTTAGGAGCGGGAGATACCACAGATACGCAGTATTTT
NA,NA,TRBJ2-5,TRBV7-2,CASSDRIQETQYF,TGTGCCAGCAGCGACCGGATACAAGAGACCCAGTACTTC
NA,NA,TRBJ1-5,TRBV5-8,CASNEGGPQPQHF,TGTGCCAGCAACGAGGGGGGGCCTCAGCCCCAGCATTTT
NA,TRBD2,TRBJ2-1,TRBV27,CASSLPGLAGGPYNEQFF,TGTGCCAGCAGTCTACCGGGACTAGCGGGAGGGCCTTACAATGAGCAGTTCTTC
NA,NA,TRBJ2-7,TRBV4-1,CASSQASGLYGEQYF,TGCGCCAGCAGCCAAGCCTCCGGACTTTACGGCGAGCAGTACTTC
NA,NA,TRBJ2-1,TRBV28,CASSLGLAYNEQFF,TGTGCCAGCAGTTTGGGGCTAGCCTACAATGAGCAGTTCTTC
NA,TRBD2,TRBJ2-1,TRBV9,CASSYSGRKDNEQFF,TGTGCCAGCAGCTATAGCGGGAGGAAAGACAATGAGCAGTTCTTC
NA,TRBD1,TRBJ2-7,TRBV6-5,CASSPIRDRGIEQYF,TGTGCCAGCAGCCCCATTCGGGACAGGGGAATCGAGCAGTACTTC
NA,NA,TRBJ2-1,TRBV27,CASCSGFSYNEQFF,TGTGCCAGCTGTAGCGGTTTCTCCTACAATGAGCAGTTCTTC
once,NA,TRBJ2-1,TRBV29-1,CSVELGDSSYNEQFF,TGCAGCGTTGAACTCGGCGACAGCTCCTACAATGAGCAGTTCTTC
once,TRBD1,TRBJ2-1,TRBV5-6,CASSLGTGINEQFF,TGTGCCAGCAGCTTGGGGACAGGGATCAATGAGCAGTTCTTC
NA,TRBD2,TRBJ2-3,TRBV7-8,CASSPPSASGHPPGGDTQYF,TGTGCCAGCAGTCCTCCTTCGGCCTCGGGACATCCTCCGGGAGGGGATACGCAGTATTTT
NA,NA,TRBJ2-7,TRBV4-1,CASSQVANTYEQYF,TGCGCCAGCAGCCAAGTGGCGAACACCTACGAGCAGTACTTC
NA,NA,TRBJ1-1,TRBV5-1,CASSLSGPSNTEAFF,TGCGCCAGCAGCTTGTCGGGACCGTCGAACACTGAAGCTTTCTTT
NA,TRBD1,TRBJ1-4,TRBV18,CASSPPDRGNEKLFF,TGTGCCAGCTCACCACCGGACAGGGGTAATGAAAAACTGTTTTTT
NA,NA,TRBJ2-2,TRBV9,CASSVVGVTGELFF,TGTGCCAGCAGCGTAGTGGGTGTTACCGGGGAGCTGTTTTTT
NA,NA,TRBJ2-5,TRBV4-1,CASSQDSGGAGAEETQYF,TGCGCCAGCAGCCAAGACTCAGGGGGCGCGGGGGCGGAGGAGACCCAGTACTTC
NA,NA,TRBJ2-2,TRBV6-5,CASSLEAYPGELFF,TGTGCCAGCAGTCTCGAAGCATATCCCGGGGAGCTGTTTTTT
NA,NA,TRBJ2-1,TRBV10-1,CASSDDLASTDEQFF,TGCGCCAGCAGTGATGATCTCGCTTCTACGGATGAGCAGTTCTTC
NA,NA,TRBJ1-3,TRBV29-1,CSVEEGAGNTIYF,TGCAGCGTTGAGGAGGGGGCTGGAAACACCATATATTTT
NA,NA,TRBJ2-2,TRBV5-1,CASSLGISSTGELFF,TGCGCCAGCAGCTTGGGGATTAGCTCCACCGGGGAGCTGTTTTTT
NA,TRBD2,TRBJ2-3,TRBV10-3,CAISDGGEGTDTQYF,TGTGCCATCAGTGACGGGGGGGAGGGCACAGATACGCAGTATTTT
NA,NA,TRBJ2-7,TRBV19,CASSMGTASYEQYF,TGTGCCAGTAGTATGGGGACGGCCTCCTACGAGCAGTACTTC
NA,NA,TRBJ2-5,TRBV30,CAWSVGSDEETQYF,TGTGCCTGGAGTGTAGGCAGCGACGAAGAGACCCAGTACTTC
few,TRBD1,TRBJ2-7,TRBV10-1,CASSEFRTGTDEQYF,TGCGCCAGCAGTGAGTTCCGGACAGGGACCGACGAGCAGTACTTC
once,NA,TRBJ2-3,TRBV29-1,CSVEGGRGGTDTQYF,TGCAGCGTTGAAGGGGGCAGGGGGGGGACAGATACGCAGTATTTT
once,NA,TRBJ1-1,TRBV5-4,CASSSGTEGGAFF,TGTGCCAGCAGCTCGGGTACAGAGGGGGGGGCTTTCTTT